This T cell receptor beta chain was recovered during a study of cytomegalovirus exposure and HLA in healthy donors. Study context: The approximately 670 first-cohort repertoires and the 130 or so validation repertoires shared the same platform, a later analysis reported.

The study, taken as a whole, reports: Subsequent analysis revealed that first-cohort TCR clusters tended to co-occur in the approximately 120 validation repertoires. The listing of roughly 160 TCR beta chains classed them as cytomegalovirus-associated.

About this clone itself: What it recognizes is unknown.

V lost 6 bases and J 9 bases, leaving 9 bases between the germline ends. From germline, CDR1 is SNHLY and CDR2 FYNNEI. The CDR3 has 11 amino acids. This table comes from immunoSEQ multiplex PCR, and its TCRdb copy is limited to in-frame clones, with some not included. The table has 220,000 or so clones, about nine tenths seen once; the top ten hold roughly 2%. V usage is TRBV2 and J usage is TRBJ2-1; tentative D call: TRBD2 (5 bases). This clonotype was sampled from a woman younger than 30 in good health and CMV-seropositive. The sequenced sample was PBMCs. CDR3: CASSRGSEQFF. CDR3 nucleotide sequence: TGTGCCAGCAGCAGAGGGAGTGAGCAGTTCTTC.